This passage covers 8 T cell receptor beta chains from one sample sequenced in a study of cytomegalovirus exposure and HLA in healthy donors. Only in-frame clones appear in the TCRdb table, and some are missing; sequencing was by immunoSEQ multiplex PCR. The table has 150,000 to 200,000 clones, about 86% seen once. Sequencing was performed on PBMCs. These TCRs come from a young woman in good health and CMV-seronegative.

The chain has TRBV5-1 and TRBJ2-1; possibly TRBD1 for D (5 bases). The CDR3 consists of 15 residues. V was shortened by 1 base and J by 8 bases, with 16 bases between the two germline ends. The germline V gene encodes CDR1 SGHRS and CDR2 YFSETQ. CDR3 sequence: CASSLSDLDKDEQFF. The CDR3 DNA is TGCGCCAGCAGCTTGTCGGATCTGGACAAGGATGAGCAGTTCTTC.

The chain uses TRBV11-1 and TRBJ1-1, with unresolved D. The V gene's germline CDR1 is SGHAT and CDR2 FQDESV (reference sequence). V was pared by 6 bases and J by 5 bases, with 7 bases between. The CDR3 is made up of 11 amino acids. As DNA, the CDR3 is TGTGCCAGCAGTGCCCAGACTGAAGCTTTCTTT. It codes for CASSAQTEAFF.

The chain joins TRBV11-3 to TRBJ2-2, with TRBD2 matching 7 bases. Per germline, CDR1 SGHNT and CDR2 YENEEA. The CDR3 spans 14 residues. The V segment lost 5 bases and the J segment 6 bases; nucleotides outside the gene matches: 6. CDR3 DNA: TGTGCCAGCAGCCCCGGGGGGTACCCCGGGGAGCTGTTTTTT. It codes for CASSPGGYPGELFF.

V usage is TRBV27 and J usage is TRBJ2-3; 9 bases agree with TRBD1. CDR1 is MNHEY, CDR2 SMNVEV, per germline (reference sequence). This CDR3 is built from 16 residues. Trimming took 4 bases from V and 4 from J; bases not matched to a gene: 9. The CDR3 reads CASSWGQGPLSDTQYF. Written as DNA, the CDR3 is TGTGCCAGCAGTTGGGGACAGGGTCCCCTATCAGATACGCAGTATTTT.

The chain recombines TRBV7-9 with TRBJ1-5; 7 bases match TRBD1. Looked up from germline, CDR1 is SEHNR and CDR2 is FQNEAQ (reference sequence). The V segment lost 4 bases and the J segment 6 bases; nucleotides outside the gene matches: 9. This CDR3 has 15 amino acids. CDR3 protein: CASSSQGEDSQPQHF. The CDR3 nucleotides are TGTGCCAGCAGCTCGCAGGGGGAAGACTCTCAGCCCCAGCATTTT.

In DNA form, the CDR3 reads TGCGCCAGCATCTCCTCTCCAGGGGGCGGTCGGGGAGAGACCCAGTACTTC. Translation gives CASISSPGGGRGETQYF. The V call is TRBV5-1, the J call TRBJ2-5, with 8 positions matching TRBD1. J was trimmed by 4 bases and V by 6 bases; bases with no gene match: 17. In germline, CDR1 is SGHRS, CDR2 YFSETQ. The CDR3 length is 17 residues.

The CDR3 here is CASSEAGGSTDTQYF. In nucleotides, the CDR3 is TGTGCCAGCAGTGAAGCGGGGGGTAGCACAGATACGCAGTATTTT. The gene calls are TRBV6-4 and TRBJ2-3; 9 bases fit TRBD2. Germline trimming cut 3 bases from V and 0 bases from J; bases unmatched to any gene: 1. This CDR3 is 15 amino acids long. The germline CDR1 and CDR2 sequences are MRHNA and SNTAGT.

The chain joins TRBV18 to TRBJ2-5, with 13 bases aligning to TRBD2. V trimming: 3 bases; J trimming: 4 bases; junction bases outside the gene matches: 5. CDR3 length: 16 amino acids. Germline lookup yields CDR1 KGHSH and CDR2 LQKENI. CDR3 coding DNA: TGTGCCAGCTCACCCTGGACTAGCGGGAGCGGAGAGACCCAGTACTTC. Encoded protein: CASSPWTSGSGETQYF. Full variable domain (remainder filled in from reference TRBV18 and TRBJ2-5): NAGVMQNPRHLVRRRGQEARLRCSPMKGHSHVYWYRQLPEEGLKFMVYLQKENIIDESGMPKERFSAEFPKEGPSILRIQQVVRGDSAAYFCASSPWTSGSGETQYFGPGTRLLVL.